This T cell receptor (beta chain) is from a study of blood T cell repertoires in COVID-19. Authors' analysis steps: Nucleated cell counts were estimated from reference gene primer amplification. Profiling relied on immunoSEQ multiplex PCR, and the TCRdb table lists in-frame clones only, not all of them. V and J calls and clone size come straight from that table; D and trimming were deduced from the DNA. This sample yields about 130,000 clones, of which about four fifths are seen a single time; over 7.5% belongs to the top ten. Germline V gene sequence: CDR1 KGHDR, CDR2 SFDVKD. V gave up 3 bases and J gave up 5 bases, with 9 bases separating them. The CDR3 loop spans 13 amino acids.

The TCR originated in an older woman with active or convalescent COVID-19. Sample: peripheral blood. The gene calls are TRBV24-1 and TRBJ2-5; D is perhaps TRBD2 (5 bases). CDR3 sequence reads: CATSDQGLETQYF. CDR3 DNA sequence: TGTGCCACCAGTGATCAAGGACTGGAGACCCAGTACTTC.